A single T cell receptor beta chain is shown here with its context. Then a second PCR, running about 6 to 11 cycles, was carried out with a sample-barcoded 5' primer and a J-beta primer mix. TCRdb reprocessed the 5' RACE reads via MiXCR and lists one record per CDR3 protein. The table includes 1.5 million to 2 million distinct CDR3 sequences, 30% to 40% detected once. This sample was included in a study of blood T cells in healthy people across ages. Sample: blood. The TCR comes from a woman aged 25 to 39 in good health.

The CDR3 DNA sequence: TGCAGCGTCCACGCCGACAGCACAGATACGCAGTATTTT. It translates to CSVHADSTDTQYF. The chain employs TRBV29-1 and TRBJ2-3; D unresolved. CDR1 is SQVTM, CDR2 ANQGSEA, per germline. V was shortened by 6 bases and J by 0 bases, with 10 bases between the two germline ends. The CDR3 length is 13 residues.